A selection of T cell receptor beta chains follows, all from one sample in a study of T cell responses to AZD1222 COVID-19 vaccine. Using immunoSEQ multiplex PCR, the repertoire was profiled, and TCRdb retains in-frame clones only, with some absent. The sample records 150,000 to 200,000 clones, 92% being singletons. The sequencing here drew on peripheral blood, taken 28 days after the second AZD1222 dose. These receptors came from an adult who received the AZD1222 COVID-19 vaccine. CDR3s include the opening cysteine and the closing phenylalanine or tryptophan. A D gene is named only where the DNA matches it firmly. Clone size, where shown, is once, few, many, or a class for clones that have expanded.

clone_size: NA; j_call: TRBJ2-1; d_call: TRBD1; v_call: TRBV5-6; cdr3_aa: CASSFRGPEFF; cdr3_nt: TGTGCCAGCAGCTTTAGGGGGCCCGAGTTCTTC
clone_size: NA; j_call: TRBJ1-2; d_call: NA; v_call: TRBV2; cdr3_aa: CASRAEQGYGYTF; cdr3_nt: TGTGCCAGCAGGGCCGAACAGGGCTATGGCTACACCTTC
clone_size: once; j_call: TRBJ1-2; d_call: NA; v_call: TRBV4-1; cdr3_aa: CASSQDGPGLGGYGYTF; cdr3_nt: TGCGCCAGCAGCCAAGATGGTCCAGGATTGGGCGGCTATGGCTACACCTTC
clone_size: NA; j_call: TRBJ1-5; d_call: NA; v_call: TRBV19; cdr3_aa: CASSTRSNRGNQPQHF; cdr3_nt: TGTGCCAGTAGTACGCGCTCTAACAGGGGCAATCAGCCCCAGCATTTT
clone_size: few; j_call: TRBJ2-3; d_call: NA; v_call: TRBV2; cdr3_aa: CASTRKGADTQYF; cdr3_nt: TGTGCCAGCACCAGAAAAGGGGCAGATACGCAGTATTTT
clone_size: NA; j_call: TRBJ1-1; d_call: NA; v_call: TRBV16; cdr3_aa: CASSQRGSGNTEAFF; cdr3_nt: TGTGCCAGCAGCCAACGGGGGAGTGGAAACACTGAAGCTTTCTTT
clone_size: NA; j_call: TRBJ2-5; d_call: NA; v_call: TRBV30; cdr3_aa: CAWMEYQETQYF; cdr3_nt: TGTGCCTGGATGGAGTACCAAGAGACCCAGTACTTC
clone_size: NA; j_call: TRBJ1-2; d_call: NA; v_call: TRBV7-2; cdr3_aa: CASSRGRQGRGYTF; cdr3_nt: TGTGCCAGCAGCCGTGGGAGGCAGGGGAGAGGCTACACCTTC
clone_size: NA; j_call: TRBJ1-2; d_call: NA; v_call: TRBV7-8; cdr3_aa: CASSFTRPWGYGYTF; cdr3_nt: TGTGCCAGCAGCTTTACCAGACCTTGGGGCTATGGCTACACCTTC
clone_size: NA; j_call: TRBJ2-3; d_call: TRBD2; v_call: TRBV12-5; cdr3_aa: CASGLGTSGVTDTQYF; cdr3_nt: TGTGCTAGTGGTTTGGGGACTAGCGGGGTCACAGATACGCAGTATTTT
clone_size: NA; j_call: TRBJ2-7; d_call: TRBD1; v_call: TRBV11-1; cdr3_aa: CASSPYRGYEQYF; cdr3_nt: TGTGCCAGCAGCCCCTACAGGGGATACGAGCAGTACTTC
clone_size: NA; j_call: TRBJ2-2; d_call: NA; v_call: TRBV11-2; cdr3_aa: CASSFGDLGIGELFF; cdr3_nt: TGTGCCAGCAGCTTCGGAGATTTGGGGATCGGGGAGCTGTTTTTT
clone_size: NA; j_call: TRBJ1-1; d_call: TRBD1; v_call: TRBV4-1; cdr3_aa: CASSPHWTGPEAFF; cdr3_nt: TGCGCCAGCAGCCCCCATTGGACAGGACCCGAAGCTTTCTTT
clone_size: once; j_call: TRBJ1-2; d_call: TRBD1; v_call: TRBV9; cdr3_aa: CASSVLGQSPYYGYTF; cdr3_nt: TGTGCCAGCAGTGTCCTGGGACAGAGCCCGTACTATGGCTACACCTTC
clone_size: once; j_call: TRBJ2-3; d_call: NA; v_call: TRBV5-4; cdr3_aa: CASSLPTGSTDTQYF; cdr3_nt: TGTGCCAGCAGCTTGCCGACAGGCAGCACAGATACGCAGTATTTT
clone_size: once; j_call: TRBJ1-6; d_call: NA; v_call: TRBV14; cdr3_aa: CASSQGYPYNSPLHF; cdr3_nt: TGTGCCAGCAGCCAGGGTTACCCCTATAATTCACCCCTCCACTTT
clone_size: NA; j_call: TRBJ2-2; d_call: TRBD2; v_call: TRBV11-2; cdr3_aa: CASSLSSGTRFLGELFF; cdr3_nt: TGTGCCAGCAGCTTAAGTTCCGGGACTAGATTTCTTGGGGAGCTGTTTTTT
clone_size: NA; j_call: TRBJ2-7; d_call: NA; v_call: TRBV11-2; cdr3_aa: CASSLDAVYEQYF; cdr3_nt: TGTGCCAGCAGCTTAGACGCGGTCTACGAGCAGTACTTC
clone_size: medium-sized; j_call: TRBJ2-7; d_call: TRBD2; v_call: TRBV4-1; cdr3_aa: CASSHPGTNSYEQYF; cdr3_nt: TGCGCCAGCAGCCATCCCGGGACTAACTCCTACGAGCAGTACTTC
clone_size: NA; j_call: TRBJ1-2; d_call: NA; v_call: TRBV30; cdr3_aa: CAWSPLTVYGYTF; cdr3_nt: TGTGCCTGGAGTCCCTTGACAGTGTATGGCTACACCTTC
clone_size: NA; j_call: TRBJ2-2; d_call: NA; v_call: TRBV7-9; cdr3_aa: CASSLGSSGDGELFF; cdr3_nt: TGTGCCAGCAGCTTAGGGTCGTCTGGTGACGGGGAGCTGTTTTTT
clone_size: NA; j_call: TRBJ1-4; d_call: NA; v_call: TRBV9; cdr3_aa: CASSVRGDNEKLFF; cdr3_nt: TGTGCCAGCAGCGTACGAGGGGATAATGAAAAACTGTTTTTT
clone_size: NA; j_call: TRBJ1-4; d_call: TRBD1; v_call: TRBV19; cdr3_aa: CASSISQGLGEKLFF; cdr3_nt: TGTGCCAGTAGTATATCACAGGGGTTGGGTGAAAAACTGTTTTTT
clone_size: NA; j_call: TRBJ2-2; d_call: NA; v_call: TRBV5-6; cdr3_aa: CASSLDANTGELFF; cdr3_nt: TGTGCCAGCAGCTTGGACGCGAACACCGGGGAGCTGTTTTTT
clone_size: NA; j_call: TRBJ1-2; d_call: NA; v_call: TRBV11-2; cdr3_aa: CASSLSRGRGWLGYTF; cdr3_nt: TGTGCCAGCAGCTTATCTCGGGGCAGGGGATGGTTGGGCTACACCTTC
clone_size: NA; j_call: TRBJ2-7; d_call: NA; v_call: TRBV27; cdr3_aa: CASSLGIMSSYEQYF; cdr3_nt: TGTGCCAGCAGTTTAGGCATAATGAGCTCCTACGAGCAGTACTTC
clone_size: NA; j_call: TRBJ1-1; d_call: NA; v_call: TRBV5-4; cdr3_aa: CASSLEVNTEAFF; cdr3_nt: TGTGCCAGCAGCTTGGAAGTGAACACTGAAGCTTTCTTT